Below, one T cell receptor (beta chain) is given with its context. This sample stems from a study of technical replicates of blood from a few donors. The V end was cut by 3 bases, the J end by 13 bases, with 16 bases between. The germline gives CDR1 WNHNN, CDR2 SYGVQD (reference sequence). There are 14 residues in the CDR3. TCRdb's copy holds only in-frame clones and misses some; the assay was immunoSEQ multiplex PCR. The sample consists of about 70,000 clones, almost 98% of them appearing once. This receptor was taken from a human donor in good health. The J gene is TRBJ1-6, the V gene TRBV10-1; D is unclear. The sequencing input was T cells isolated from PBMCs. The CDR3 loop is CASSDMTPGAPLHF. The CDR3, as DNA: TGCGCCAGCAGTGACATGACCCCGGGAGCGCCCCTCCACTTT.